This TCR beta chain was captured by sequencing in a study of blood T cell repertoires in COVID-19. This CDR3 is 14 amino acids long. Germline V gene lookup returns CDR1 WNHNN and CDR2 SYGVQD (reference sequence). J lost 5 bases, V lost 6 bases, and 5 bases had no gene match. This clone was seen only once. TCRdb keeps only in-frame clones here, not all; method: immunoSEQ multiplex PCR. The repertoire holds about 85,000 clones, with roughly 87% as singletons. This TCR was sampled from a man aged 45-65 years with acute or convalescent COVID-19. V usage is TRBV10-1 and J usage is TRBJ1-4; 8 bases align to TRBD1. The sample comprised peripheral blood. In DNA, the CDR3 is TGCGCCAGCAGCCTCGACAGGGGCAATGAAAAACTGTTTTTT. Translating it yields CASSLDRGNEKLFF.